This TCR beta chain appears in the sequencing data of a study of blood T cell repertoires in COVID-19. Study-level background: Both acute and convalescent COVID-19 samples were obtained from the United States, Italy and Spain.

This CDR3 comprises 12 residues. The V and J ends lost 9 bases and 4 bases respectively, with 12 bases between them. CDR1 is MNHEY and CDR2 is SVGAGI in the germline V gene. Seattle cases were enrolled at active infection and followed longitudinally. The protocol was immunoSEQ multiplex PCR, while the TCRdb copy is restricted to in-frame clones and leaves out a portion. The data contain under 45,000 clones, around 85% of them seen just once; the ten biggest clones take up 2.5% to 4%. This clone showed up just once. This receptor was obtained from a man between 65 and 85 years old with COVID-19, enrolled during active disease. Sequencing input: peripheral blood. The chain couples TRBV6-5 to TRBJ1-1; D call uncertain. For the CDR3, the DNA is TGTGCCAGTCGGAGGCACGGCACTGAAGCTTTCTTT. Translated: CASRRHGTEAFF.